Given below is one T cell receptor (beta chain) in context. The data stem from a study of shared clonotypes between healthy human individuals. This CDR3 spans 15 amino acids. The germline CDR1 and CDR2 sequences are SNHLY and FYNNEI. The V end lost 6 bases, the J end lost 4 bases, and 16 bases lay between the germline ends. Splitting of each subset's genomic DNA was done evenly across several immunoSEQ plates. Produced via immunoSEQ multiplex PCR; TCRdb's table is partial and in-frame only. The top ten hold 0.37% of the sample, which has 2 million to 2.5 million clones, 85% to 95% seen once. Sample: naive CD4+ T cells from PBMCs. Described subset: CD45RA+ positively selected. The rearrangement joins TRBV2 to TRBJ2-4, with D unclear. The receptor was isolated from a man aged 18-30 years in good health. Some clones in this sample may be carry-over from other donors' samples. The CDR3 DNA follows: TGTGCCAGCAGAGGAACAGTTCTAACTAAAAACATTCAGTACTTC. Amino acids: CASRGTVLTKNIQYF.